The 14 T cell receptor beta chains below were found in one sample sequenced in a study of blood T cell repertoires in COVID-19. Clones were read by immunoSEQ multiplex PCR, and TCRdb kept only the in-frame ones, dropping some. The table shows some 200,000 clones, with around 84% occurring only once. Sequences were obtained from peripheral blood. These receptors were obtained from a woman of 80 years or more with COVID-19, enrolled during active disease.

V and J are TRBV6-5 and TRBJ1-5; D remains unclear. Deletions cut 5 bases from V and 7 bases from J, with 15 bases between. The CDR3 sequence is 14 residues long. Germline V gene sequence: CDR1 MNHEY, CDR2 SVGAGI. The CDR3 DNA reads as TGTGCCAGCAGTCCGAGCGGTTTCGACCAGCCCCAGCATTTT. It translates to CASSPSGFDQPQHF.

This clone has a handful of counts. The V call is TRBV18, the J call TRBJ1-2; D remains unclear. Deletions cut 3 bases from V and 4 bases from J, with 12 bases between. From germline, CDR1 is KGHSH and CDR2 LQKENI. The CDR3 sequence is 14 residues long. The CDR3 DNA follows: TGTGCCAGCTCACCCGGTCCTTACGGCTATGGCTACACCTTC. Translating it yields CASSPGPYGYGYTF.

The rearrangement uses TRBV27 and TRBJ1-1; D gene ambiguous. CDR3 length: 15 residues. V was trimmed by 5 bases and J by 1 base, leaving 14 bases between them. Germline assignment: CDR1 MNHEY and CDR2 SMNVEV (reference sequence). CDR3 DNA sequence: TGTGCCAGCAGTGGTGTCCTAGAGAGGAACACTGAAGCTTTCTTT. It encodes CASSGVLERNTEAFF.

This chain connects TRBV4-1 to TRBJ1-3, with D unresolved. This CDR3 has 16 amino acids. Between the trimmed V and J ends, which lost 0 bases and 2 bases, there was a span of 11 bases. Germline V CDR1 and CDR2: MGHRA, YSYEKL. As DNA, the CDR3 is TGCGCCAGCAGCCAAGACGGCGGGGTAACTGGAAACACCATATATTTT. This gives the protein CASSQDGGVTGNTIYF.

This chain links TRBV6-2 or TRBV6-3 with TRBJ1-1; D is unclear. Germline CDR1 MNHEY, CDR2 SVGEGT. V lost 5 bases, J lost 6 bases, and 10 bases lay in between. There are 12 residues in the CDR3. The CDR3 protein is CASSRLESEAFF. The CDR3 DNA reads as TGTGCCAGCAGTCGCCTAGAGTCTGAAGCTTTCTTT.

The chain links TRBV19 to TRBJ2-1; 11 nucleotides match TRBD1. Per germline, CDR1 LNHDA and CDR2 SQIVND (reference sequence). J lost 5 bases, V lost 0 bases, and 3 bases had no gene match. The CDR3 length is 16 residues. CDR3 sequence reads: CASSIDGTGGNNEQFF. In DNA, the CDR3 is TGTGCCAGTAGTATAGATGGGACAGGGGGTAACAATGAGCAGTTCTTC. Full variable domain (missing parts from reference TRBV19 and TRBJ2-1): DGGITQSPKYLFRKEGQNVTLSCEQNLNHDAMYWYRQDPGQGLRLIYYSQIVNDFQKGDIAEGYSVSREKKESFPLTVTSAQKNPTAFYLCASSIDGTGGNNEQFFGPGTRLTVL.

The rearrangement links TRBV9 to TRBJ1-1; D is perhaps TRBD1 (6 bases). CDR3 length: 15 amino acids. V was clipped by 3 bases and J by 6 bases, with 18 bases between them. Germline CDR1 SGDLS, CDR2 YYNGEE. The CDR3 nucleotides are TGTGCCAGCAGCGCCGGCGGGGGCGAACGGGCTGAAGCTTTCTTT. It specifies CASSAGGGERAEAFF. Drawing the rest from reference TRBV9 and TRBJ1-1, the complete variable domain is DSGVTQTPKHLITATGQRVTLRCSPRSGDLSVYWYQQSLDQGLQFLIQYYNGEERAKGNILERFSAQQFPDLHSELNLSSLELGDSALYFCASSAGGGERAEAFFGQGTRLTVV.

This clone was picked up one time. Other nucleotide sequences from this sample produce the same CDR3. J is TRBJ1-3 and V is TRBV19; 7 bases agree with TRBD1. This CDR3 spans 14 amino acids. Unmatched junction bases numbered 2, after V lost 4 bases and J lost 2 bases. The germline CDR1 and CDR2 sequences are LNHDA and SQIVND (reference sequence). In nucleotides, the CDR3 is TGTGCCAGTAGTACGCAGGGGGCTGGAAACACCATATATTTT. Translation gives CASSTQGAGNTIYF.

This clone was observed a handful of times. This chain links TRBV5-8 with TRBJ1-1, with a tentative D call TRBD1 (5 bases). This CDR3 is 14 amino acids long. From germline, CDR1 is SGHTS and CDR2 YDEGEE. V lost 4 bases to trimming and J lost 1 base, with 11 bases between them. This CDR3 reads CASSRRQGNTEAFF. The CDR3 DNA is TGTGCCAGCAGCCGTCGGCAGGGGAACACTGAAGCTTTCTTT.

The J gene is TRBJ2-2, the V gene TRBV5-6; 7 bases line up with TRBD1. The CDR3 is made up of 13 amino acids. J lost 7 bases, V lost 4 bases, and 4 bases had no gene match. Germline V gene sequence: CDR1 SGHDT, CDR2 YYEEEE. The CDR3 is CASSRNRGGELFF. In nucleotides, the CDR3 is TGTGCCAGCAGCCGAAACAGGGGCGGGGAGCTGTTTTTT.

The chain is built from TRBV18 and TRBJ1-4, with 11 positions matching TRBD1. V lost 0 bases to trimming and J lost 10 bases; unmatched junction nucleotides: 7. The CDR3 has 16 residues. Germline values: CDR1 KGHSH, CDR2 LQKENI. This CDR3 reads CASSPPSGTGGRKLFF. In nucleotides, the CDR3 is TGTGCCAGCTCACCACCGAGTGGGACAGGGGGGAGAAAACTGTTTTTT.

The chain carries TRBV3-1 (or the pseudogene TRBV3-2) and TRBJ2-7, with 9 bases identical to TRBD1. V lost 4 bases, J lost 5 bases, and 9 bases stayed unmatched. From germline, CDR1 is LGHDT and CDR2 YNNKEL (reference sequence). The CDR3 consists of 15 residues. In DNA form, the CDR3 reads TGTGCCAGCAGCCTTTATGGGACAGGGATTAACGAGCAGTACGTC. Protein: CASSLYGTGINEQYV.

V and J are TRBV5-4 and TRBJ1-2, with TRBD1 matching over 7 bases. The ends lost 3 bases at V and 5 bases at J; junction bases unmatched: 13. The CDR3 length is 16 residues. Germline CDR1 and CDR2: SGHNT and YYREEE (reference sequence). The CDR3 nucleotides read TGTGCCAGCAGCTCCATCGATACAGGGGCCTCTTATGGCTACACCTTC. Amino acid sequence: CASSSIDTGASYGYTF. The variable domain in full, with the rest retrieved from reference TRBV5-4 and TRBJ1-2, is ETGVTQSPTHLIKTRGQQVTLRCSSQSGHNTVSWYQQALGQGPQFIFQYYREEENGRGNFPPRFSGLQFPNYSSELNVNALELDDSALYLCASSSIDTGASYGYTFGSGTRLTVV.

The chain couples TRBV28 to TRBJ1-2, with 7 bases aligning to TRBD1. Per germline, CDR1 MDHEN and CDR2 SYDVKM. V lost 5 bases to trimming and J lost 1 base; unmatched junction nucleotides: 10. This CDR3 is 16 amino acids long. The CDR3 spells CASSRTGTAFNYGYTF. The CDR3 DNA follows: TGTGCCAGCAGTCGTACCGGGACAGCGTTTAACTATGGCTACACCTTC.